This T cell receptor beta chain was captured by sequencing in a study of cytomegalovirus exposure and HLA in healthy donors. Overall study results and limits: Specificity for CMV antigens was confirmed in vitro for a few of the CMV-associated chains.

Sequencing used immunoSEQ multiplex PCR; TCRdb keeps in-frame clones, though not all of them. The data contain about 74,000 clones, 94% of them singletons. Between the trimmed V and J ends, which lost 3 bases and 8 bases, there was a span of 16 bases. CDR3 size: 14 residues. Germline V gene lookup returns CDR1 SGHTA and CDR2 FQGTGA. About this clone itself: Antigen: not known.

Sequenced input: PBMCs. The sequence derives from a man between 18 and 29 years old in good health and CMV-seropositive. The rearrangement joins TRBV7-3 to TRBJ1-2; weak D call: TRBD1 (5 bases). CDR3 bases: TGTGCCAGCAGCTTCGGCTATGGGGGAGGAGGCTACACCTTC. Protein: CASSFGYGGGGYTF.